The table lists the clone carrying this T cell receptor (beta chain) with many counts. What it recognizes is unknown. This specimen belongs to a study of glioma-infiltrating T cells. Study results and limitations: Non-neoplastic patients had below-expected tissue-blood divergence, while all gliomas exceeded expectation. CDR3 overlap between tissue and blood was very small.

CDR3 length: 15 amino acids. V lost 5 bases and J 0 bases, leaving 11 bases between the germline ends. Germline V CDR1 and CDR2: KGHSH, LQKENI. The iRepertoire nested amplicon-rescue multiplex PCR amplified TCR alpha and beta CDR3s from RNA. Tissue mRNA or PBMC total RNA, roughly 100-400 ng, went into one-step reverse transcription and amplification. TCRdb reprocessed the multiplex PCR reads with MiXCR, giving one entry per CDR3 protein. The sample yields some 120,000 distinct CDR3 sequences, roughly 24% seen once. The chain employs TRBV18 and TRBJ2-1; D not resolved. This TCR derives from a human donor with low-grade glioma or glioblastoma, undergoing nonglioma brain surgery, or in good health (not recorded which). The sequenced material came from glioma tissue, nonneoplastic brain tissue, or PBMCs (not recorded which). CDR3 DNA sequence: TGTGCCAGCTCAGTTAGCACCAGCTCCTACAATGAGCAGTTCTTC. It is translated as CASSVSTSSYNEQFF. Using reference TRBV18 and TRBJ2-1 for the parts outside the CDR3, the full variable domain is NAGVMQNPRHLVRRRGQEARLRCSPMKGHSHVYWYRQLPEEGLKFMVYLQKENIIDESGMPKERFSAEFPKEGPSILRIQQVVRGDSAAYFCASSVSTSSYNEQFFGPGTRLTVL.